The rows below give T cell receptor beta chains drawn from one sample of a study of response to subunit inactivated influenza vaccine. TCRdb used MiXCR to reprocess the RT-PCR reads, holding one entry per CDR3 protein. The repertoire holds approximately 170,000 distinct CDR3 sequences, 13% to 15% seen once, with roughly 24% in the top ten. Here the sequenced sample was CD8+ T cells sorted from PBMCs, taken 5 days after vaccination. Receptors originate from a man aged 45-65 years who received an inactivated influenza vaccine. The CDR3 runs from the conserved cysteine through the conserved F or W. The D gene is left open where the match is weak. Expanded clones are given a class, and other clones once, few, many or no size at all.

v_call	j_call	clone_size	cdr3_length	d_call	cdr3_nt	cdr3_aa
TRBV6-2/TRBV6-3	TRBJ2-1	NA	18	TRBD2	TGTGCCAGCAGTTACTCCACCCAGCCAACTAGCGGGAGCAATGAGCAGTTCTTC	CASSYSTQPTSGSNEQFF
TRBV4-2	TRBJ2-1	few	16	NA	TGTGCCAGCAGCCAAGATTACGCGGGAAAATACAATGAGCAGTTCTTC	CASSQDYAGKYNEQFF
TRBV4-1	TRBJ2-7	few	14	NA	TGCGCCAGCAGCCAAAAGGAGGGCTATTACGAGCAGTACTTC	CASSQKEGYYEQYF
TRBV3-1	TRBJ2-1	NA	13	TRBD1	TGTGCCAGCAGCCAGCCAGGGGGCGATGAGCAGTTCTTC	CASSQPGGDEQFF
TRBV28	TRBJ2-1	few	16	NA	TGTGCCAGCAGTTTGGGCCGATCTTACGTCTACAATGAGCAGTTCTTC	CASSLGRSYVYNEQFF
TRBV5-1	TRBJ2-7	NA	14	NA	TGCGCCAGCAGCTTTGGGAGAGGGTCCTACGAGCAGTACTTC	CASSFGRGSYEQYF
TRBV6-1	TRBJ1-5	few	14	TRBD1	TGTGCCAGCGATCCGGGACAGGTCAATCAGCCCCAGCATTTT	CASDPGQVNQPQHF
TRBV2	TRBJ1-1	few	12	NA	TGTGCCAGCGACGGGGGGAACACTGAAGCTTTCTTT	CASDGGNTEAFF
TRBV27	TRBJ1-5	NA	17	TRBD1	TGTGCCAGCAGTTTTCTCGGGACAGGGAATAGCAATCAGCCCCAGCATTTT	CASSFLGTGNSNQPQHF
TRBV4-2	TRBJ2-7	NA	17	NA	TGTGCCAGCAGCCAAGGTGCATTTAACGGGGGCCCCTACGAGCAGTACTTC	CASSQGAFNGGPYEQYF
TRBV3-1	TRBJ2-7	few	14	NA	TGTGCCAGCAGCCAACCGGGACTTCCCTACGAGCAGTACTTC	CASSQPGLPYEQYF
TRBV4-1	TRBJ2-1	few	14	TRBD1	TGCGCCAGCGCTAAGGACAGGGGGCAGAGTGAGCAGTTCTTC	CASAKDRGQSEQFF
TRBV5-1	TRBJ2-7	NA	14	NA	TGCGCCAGCAGCGCCGGAGGAGGCAGGGGCGAGCAGTACTTC	CASSAGGGRGEQYF
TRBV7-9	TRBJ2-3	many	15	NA	TGTGCCAGCAGCCCCCTCGGCGGGAGCACAGATACGCAGTATTTT	CASSPLGGSTDTQYF
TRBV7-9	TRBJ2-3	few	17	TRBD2	TGTGCCACCAGCTTAGTGCTCCTTAGCGGGACCGGAGATACGCAGTATTTT	CATSLVLLSGTGDTQYF
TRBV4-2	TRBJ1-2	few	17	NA	TGTGCCAGCAGCCAAGAGGGACTTTTGGAGGGTAGGGTAGGCTACACCTTC	CASSQEGLLEGRVGYTF
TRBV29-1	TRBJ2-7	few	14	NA	TGCAGCGTTGCATGGACAAACGTTGCCTACGAGCAGTACTTC	CSVAWTNVAYEQYF
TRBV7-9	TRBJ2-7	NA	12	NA	TGTGCCAGCACTGACCGCTCCTACGAGCAGTACTTC	CASTDRSYEQYF
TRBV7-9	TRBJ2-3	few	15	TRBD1	TGTGCCAGCAGCTCGACAGGGTTGGGGACAGATACGCAGTATTTT	CASSSTGLGTDTQYF
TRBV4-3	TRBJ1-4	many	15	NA	TGCGCCAGCAGCCAATACAGGGTTGGGAGTGAAAAACTGTTTTTT	CASSQYRVGSEKLFF